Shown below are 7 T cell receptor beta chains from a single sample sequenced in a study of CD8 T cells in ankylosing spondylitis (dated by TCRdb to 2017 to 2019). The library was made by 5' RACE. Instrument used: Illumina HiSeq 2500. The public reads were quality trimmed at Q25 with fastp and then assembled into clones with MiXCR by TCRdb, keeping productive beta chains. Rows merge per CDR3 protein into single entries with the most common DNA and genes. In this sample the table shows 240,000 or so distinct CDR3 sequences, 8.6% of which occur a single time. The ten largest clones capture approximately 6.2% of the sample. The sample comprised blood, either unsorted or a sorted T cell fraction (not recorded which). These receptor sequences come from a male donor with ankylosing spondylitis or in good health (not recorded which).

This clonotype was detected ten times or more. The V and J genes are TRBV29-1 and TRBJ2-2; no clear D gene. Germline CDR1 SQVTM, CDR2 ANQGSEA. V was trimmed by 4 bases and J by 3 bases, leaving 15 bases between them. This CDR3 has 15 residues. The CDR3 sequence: CSVALYGRDTGELFF. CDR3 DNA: TGCAGCGTTGCCCTTTATGGCCGGGACACCGGGGAGCTGTTTTTT.

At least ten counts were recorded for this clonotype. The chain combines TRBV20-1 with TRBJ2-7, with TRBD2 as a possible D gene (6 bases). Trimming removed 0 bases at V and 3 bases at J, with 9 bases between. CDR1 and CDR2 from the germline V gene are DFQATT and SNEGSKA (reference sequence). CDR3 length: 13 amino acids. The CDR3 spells CSAREEGSYEQYF. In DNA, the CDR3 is TGCAGTGCTAGAGAGGAGGGTAGCTACGAGCAGTACTTC.

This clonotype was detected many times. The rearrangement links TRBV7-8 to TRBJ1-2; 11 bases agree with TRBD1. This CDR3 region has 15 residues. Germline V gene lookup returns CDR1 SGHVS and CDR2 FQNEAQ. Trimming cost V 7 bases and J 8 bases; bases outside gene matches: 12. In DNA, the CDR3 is TGTGCCAGCATCCCAGGCAGGACAGGGGGCTTAGGCTACACCTTC. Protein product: CASIPGRTGGLGYTF.

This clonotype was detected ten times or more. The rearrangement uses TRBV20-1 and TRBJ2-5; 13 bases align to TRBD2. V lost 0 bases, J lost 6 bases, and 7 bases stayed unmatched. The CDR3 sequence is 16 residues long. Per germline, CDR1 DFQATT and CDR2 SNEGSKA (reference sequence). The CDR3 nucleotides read TGCAGTGCTAGAGATGGGACTAGCGGGGAGAGGCAGACCCAGTACTTC. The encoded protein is CSARDGTSGERQTQYF.

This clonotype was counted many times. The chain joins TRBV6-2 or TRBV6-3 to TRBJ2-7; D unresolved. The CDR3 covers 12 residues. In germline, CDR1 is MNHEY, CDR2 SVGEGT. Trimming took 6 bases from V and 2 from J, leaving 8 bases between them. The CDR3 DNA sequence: TGTGCCAGCAGCACTACACCCTACGAGCAGTACTTC. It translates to CASSTTPYEQYF.

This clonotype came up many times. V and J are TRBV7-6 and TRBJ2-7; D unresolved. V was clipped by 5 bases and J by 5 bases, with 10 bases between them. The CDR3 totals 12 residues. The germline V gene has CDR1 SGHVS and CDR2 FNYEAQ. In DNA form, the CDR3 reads TGTGCCAGCAGCCTCCCTGGAAACGAGCAGTACTTC. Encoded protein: CASSLPGNEQYF.

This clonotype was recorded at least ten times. DNA of the CDR3: TGCAGCGCATTGAGGGGGCGGCAAGAGACCCAGTACTTC. Residues: CSALRGRQETQYF. V is TRBV29-1 and J is TRBJ2-5, with 7 positions matching TRBD1. In germline, CDR1 is SQVTM, CDR2 ANQGSEA. V gave up 7 bases and J gave up 2 bases; unmatched junction bases: 7. This CDR3 comprises 13 residues. Full variable domain (missing parts from reference TRBV29-1 and TRBJ2-5): SAVISQKPSRDICQRGTSLTIQCQVDSQVTMMFWYRQQPGQSLTLIATANQGSEATYESGFVIDKFPISRPNLTFSTLTVSNMSPEDSSIYLCSALRGRQETQYFGPGTRLLVL.